Shown below are 25 T cell receptor beta chains from a single sample sequenced in a study of cytomegalovirus exposure and HLA in healthy donors. The table came from immunoSEQ multiplex PCR; TCRdb's copy has only in-frame clones and leaves some out. The sample has 100,000 to 150,000 clones, roughly 90% seen once; the top ten hold less than 2%. Sequenced material: PBMCs. The receptor set was obtained from a woman in her late teens or twenties in good health and CMV-seronegative.

The rearrangement links TRBV28 to TRBJ2-5; TRBD2 matches at 8 bases. Trimming at V came to 5 bases and at J to 5 bases, leaving 7 bases not matched to a gene. In germline, CDR1 is MDHEN, CDR2 SYDVKM. The CDR3 is 14 amino acids. DNA of the CDR3: TGTGCCAGCAGTCTTAGTGGCGGGGGGGAGACCCAGTACTTC. Protein product: CASSLSGGGETQYF.

V and J are TRBV9 and TRBJ1-4; D gene ambiguous. The V end lost 0 bases, the J end lost 4 bases, and 10 bases lay between the germline ends. The V gene's germline CDR1 is SGDLS and CDR2 YYNGEE. The CDR3 is 15 amino acids. The CDR3: CASSVGYGYNEKLFF. CDR3 nucleotide sequence: TGTGCCAGCAGCGTAGGGTACGGTTATAATGAAAAACTGTTTTTT.

The gene calls are TRBV15 and TRBJ2-1; TRBD1 aligns across 12 bases. Germline lookup yields CDR1 LNHNV and CDR2 YYDKDF (reference sequence). The CDR3 consists of 15 residues. V shed 5 bases, J shed 6 bases, and the junction held 5 bases outside the gene matches. The CDR3 here is CATSHRDRGLNEQFF. CDR3 in DNA: TGTGCCACCAGCCACCGGGACAGGGGGCTCAATGAGCAGTTCTTC.

This clone was seen a single time. The chain uses TRBV9 and TRBJ1-2; 9 bases are shared with TRBD1. The length of the CDR3 is 15 residues. Germline CDR1 and CDR2: SGDLS and YYNGEE. With 3 bases clipped from V and 3 bases from J, the junction kept 6 bases outside the gene matches. CDR3 protein: CASSGGDRAHYGYTF. In nucleotides, the CDR3 is TGTGCCAGCAGCGGGGGGGACAGGGCTCACTATGGCTACACCTTC.

The chain has TRBV7-6 and TRBJ2-2; D uncertain. The germline V gene encodes CDR1 SGHVS and CDR2 FNYEAQ. CDR3 length: 15 amino acids. Trimming left V 1 base short and J 6 bases short, with 12 bases between. DNA of the CDR3: TGTGCCAGCAGCTTAGGTGTTTTGGGCGCCGGGGAGCTGTTTTTT. Amino acid sequence: CASSLGVLGAGELFF.

The chain uses TRBV5-1 and TRBJ1-2, with TRBD1 as a possible D gene (5 bases). Germline CDR1 and CDR2: SGHRS and YFSETQ. This CDR3 spans 14 amino acids. V lost 4 bases and J 5 bases, leaving 15 bases between the germline ends. The CDR3 loop reads CASSPRGAPYGYTF. CDR3 DNA: TGCGCCAGCAGCCCTCGCGGGGCTCCTTATGGCTACACCTTC.

J is TRBJ2-1 and V is TRBV4-2; TRBD1 is a possible D gene (5 bases). Germline CDR1 reads LGHNA; CDR2 reads YNFKEQ. The V and J ends lost 1 base and 0 bases respectively, with 16 bases between them. The CDR3 runs 18 residues. The CDR3 loop reads CASSQVSWGSSSYNEQFF. CDR3 coding DNA: TGTGCCAGCAGCCAAGTCTCTTGGGGCAGCAGCTCCTACAATGAGCAGTTCTTC.

CDR3 region: CATRGRGNLATDTQYF. The CDR3, as DNA: TGTGCCACCCGGGGCAGGGGGAACTTGGCCACAGATACGCAGTATTTT. The chain couples TRBV5-8 to TRBJ2-3; 7 bases agree with TRBD1. Germline CDR1 SGHTS, CDR2 YDEGEE. The trim removed 9 bases at V and 2 bases at J, leaving 15 bases unmatched. The CDR3 is 16 residues long.

The chain has TRBV18 and TRBJ2-5, with 9 bases fitting TRBD2. The ends lost 2 bases at V and 1 base at J; junction bases unmatched: 5. The length of the CDR3 is 16 residues. CDR1 is KGHSH, CDR2 LQKENI, per germline. CDR3 amino acids: CASSPGSGGTQETQYF. The CDR3 coding sequence is TGTGCCAGCTCACCAGGGAGCGGGGGGACCCAAGAGACCCAGTACTTC.

This chain links TRBV2 with TRBJ1-5, with D tentatively TRBD1 (5 bases). The germline V and J ends were trimmed by 4 bases and 7 bases, with 11 bases remaining between them. The CDR3 loop spans 13 amino acids. Germline-derived CDR1 and CDR2 are SNHLY and FYNNEI. CDR3 in DNA: TGTGCCAGCAGTGCCAGGGATCGGCAGCCCCAGCATTTT. It codes for CASSARDRQPQHF.

The chain couples TRBV19 to TRBJ1-5; D remains unclear. There are 14 residues in the CDR3. V dropped 3 bases and J dropped 0 bases, with 6 bases sitting between them. Germline values: CDR1 LNHDA, CDR2 SQIVND (reference sequence). The CDR3 loop is CASSIGFSNQPQHF. CDR3 bases: TGTGCCAGTAGTATCGGGTTTAGCAATCAGCCCCAGCATTTT.

J is TRBJ2-2 and V is TRBV6-6; perhaps TRBD2 as D (6 bases). V was trimmed by 6 bases and J by 0 bases, leaving 11 bases between them. CDR3 length equals 15 residues. CDR1 is MNHNY and CDR2 is SVGAGI in the germline V gene (reference sequence). The CDR3 sequence: CASRIADTNTGELFF. The CDR3 coding sequence is TGTGCCAGCAGGATAGCGGATACGAACACCGGGGAGCTGTTTTTT.

J is TRBJ1-3 and V is TRBV30; no firm D call. The V and J ends lost 4 bases and 0 bases respectively, with 13 bases between them. CDR1 and CDR2 (germline): GTSNPN, SVGIG (reference sequence). The CDR3 runs 15 residues. CDR3 nucleotides: TGTGCCTGGAATACGGGGTTATTCTCTGGAAACACCATATATTTT. Translated, it gives CAWNTGLFSGNTIYF.

The gene calls are TRBV9 and TRBJ2-5; 9 positions match TRBD1. Germline V lookup: CDR1 SGDLS, CDR2 YYNGEE. After removal of 3 bases from V and 2 bases from J, the junction contained 5 bases not matched to a gene. This CDR3 contains 15 residues. CDR3 region: CASSAVGQGQETQYF. The CDR3 DNA follows: TGTGCCAGCAGCGCCGTCGGACAGGGGCAAGAGACCCAGTACTTC.

The chain uses TRBV4-3 and TRBJ2-2; no clear D. The length of the CDR3 is 14 residues. Germline-derived CDR1 and CDR2 are LGHNA and YSLEER. Between the trimmed V and J ends, which lost 1 base and 5 bases, there was a span of 8 bases. In nucleotides, the CDR3 is TGCGCCAGCAGCCAAGCAAGAGTAACCGGGGAGCTGTTTTTT. This gives the protein CASSQARVTGELFF.

The J gene is TRBJ1-4, the V gene TRBV28; the D gene is possibly TRBD1 (6 bases). Trimming took off 6 bases at V and 5 bases at J, with 13 bases between the two ends. The CDR3 spans 14 residues. Germline V CDR1 and CDR2: MDHEN, SYDVKM. The CDR3 loop is CASSRTGINEKLFF. DNA of the CDR3: TGTGCCAGCAGCCGAACAGGGATAAATGAAAAACTGTTTTTT.

This chain connects TRBV6-5 to TRBJ1-1; TRBD1 agrees at 10 bases. The length of the CDR3 is 15 residues. V lost 5 bases to trimming and J lost 5 bases; unmatched junction nucleotides: 8. Germline loops: CDR1 MNHEY, CDR2 SVGAGI. The CDR3 DNA is TGTGCCAGCAGTCAAAGGACAGGGGGTTATACTGAAGCTTTCTTT. This sequence encodes CASSQRTGGYTEAFF.

J is TRBJ1-1 and V is TRBV18, with D maybe TRBD1 (6 bases). Trimming shortened V by 5 bases and J by 1 base, and 14 bases separated the two germline ends. Per germline, CDR1 KGHSH and CDR2 LQKENI. This CDR3 is 15 amino acids long. CDR3: CASSTTGQGNTEAFF. The CDR3 DNA reads as TGTGCCAGCTCAACAACAGGGCAGGGGAACACTGAAGCTTTCTTT. The entire variable domain, with the rest obtained from reference TRBV18 and TRBJ1-1, is as follows: NAGVMQNPRHLVRRRGQEARLRCSPMKGHSHVYWYRQLPEEGLKFMVYLQKENIIDESGMPKERFSAEFPKEGPSILRIQQVVRGDSAAYFCASSTTGQGNTEAFFGQGTRLTVV.

This clone was recorded once. J is TRBJ2-5 and V is TRBV27; TRBD2 matches at 11 bases. Germline V gene lookup returns CDR1 MNHEY and CDR2 SMNVEV (reference sequence). V shed 9 bases and J 1 base; nucleotides not matched to a gene: 4. The CDR3 is made up of 14 amino acids. In DNA, the CDR3 is TGTGCCAGTAAAGGACTAGCGGGCCAAGAGACCCAGTACTTC. As protein: CASKGLAGQETQYF.

The chain carries TRBV7-3 and TRBJ2-1; TRBD2 matches at 14 bases. The CDR3 loop spans 21 amino acids. Per the germline V gene, CDR1 is SGHTA and CDR2 is FQGTGA. V trimming: 6 bases; J trimming: 5 bases; junction bases outside the gene matches: 21. Here the CDR3 DNA reads TGTGCCAGCAGTATCCCCGGGACTAGCGGGAGTGGTGTCGGTAGGGACAATGAGCAGTTCTTC. This encodes CASSIPGTSGSGVGRDNEQFF.

V usage is TRBV27 and J usage is TRBJ1-2; D is perhaps TRBD1 (6 bases). The V gene's germline CDR1 is MNHEY and CDR2 SMNVEV (reference sequence). The CDR3 is made up of 15 amino acids. V lost 4 bases and J 5 bases, leaving 17 bases between the germline ends. In DNA, the CDR3 is TGTGCCAGCAGTTCCCAGGGACATGGGCAGTATGGCTACACCTTC. Translating it yields CASSSQGHGQYGYTF.

The V and J genes are TRBV5-1 and TRBJ2-1; TRBD1 agrees at 7 bases. The germline V gene has CDR1 SGHRS and CDR2 YFSETQ. The CDR3 is 15 residues long. With V trimmed by 6 bases and J by 4 bases, 10 bases remained unmatched. CDR3 in amino acids: CASTIVGQPYNEQFF. The DNA of the CDR3 is TGCGCCAGCACTATTGTGGGACAGCCTTACAATGAGCAGTTCTTC.

The genes are TRBV18 and TRBJ1-2, with 8 bases lining up with TRBD1. V shed 4 bases, J shed 4 bases, and the junction held 8 bases outside the gene matches. The CDR3 length is 15 residues. CDR1 is KGHSH and CDR2 is LQKENI in the germline V gene. DNA for the CDR3: TGTGCCAGCTCACGAGGGACAGGAAAAATCTATGGCTACACCTTC. Translation gives CASSRGTGKIYGYTF.

The chain recombines TRBV11-3 with TRBJ2-7; 10 bases are shared with TRBD2. After removal of 1 base from V and 5 bases from J, the junction contained 11 bases not matched to a gene. The CDR3 loop spans 17 amino acids. CDR1 is SGHNT, CDR2 YENEEA, per germline. The CDR3 here is CASSLAAGLAKEHEQYF. DNA of the CDR3: TGTGCCAGCAGCTTAGCGGCGGGACTAGCGAAAGAACACGAGCAGTACTTC. The whole variable domain, filled in from reference TRBV11-3 and TRBJ2-7, reads EAGVVQSPRYKIIEKKQPVAFWCNPISGHNTLYWYLQNLGQGPELLIRYENEEAVDDSQLPKDRFSAERLKGVDSTLKIQPAELGDSAVYLCASSLAAGLAKEHEQYFGPGTRLTVT.

The chain recombines TRBV5-1 with TRBJ2-1, with 7 bases aligning to TRBD1. This CDR3 is built from 13 residues. The junction had 8 bases not matched to a gene; V was cut back by 7 bases and J by 7 bases. CDR1 is SGHRS and CDR2 is YFSETQ in the germline V gene. CDR3 DNA sequence: TGCGCCAGCCGGGACAGCATAGATAATGAGCAGTTCTTC. Protein product: CASRDSIDNEQFF.